This T cell receptor beta chain was found in a study of cytomegalovirus exposure and HLA in healthy donors. This CDR3 contains 14 residues. V trimming: 4 bases; J trimming: 4 bases; junction bases outside the gene matches: 5. The V gene's germline CDR1 is SGHRS and CDR2 YFSETQ. The PCR used 60 Vbeta and 13 Jbeta primers. Here immunoSEQ multiplex PCR was the method, and the copy in TCRdb shows in-frame clones only, minus some. The profile shows about 130,000 clones, around 72% of them singletons. This clonotype originated in a man younger than 35 in good health and CMV-seropositive. The chain joins TRBV5-1 to TRBJ2-7; 10 bases are shared with TRBD1. The sequenced material came from PBMCs. Here the CDR3 DNA reads TGCGCCAGCAGCGGTGGGACAGGGGTATACGAGCAGTACTTC. Protein: CASSGGTGVYEQYF.